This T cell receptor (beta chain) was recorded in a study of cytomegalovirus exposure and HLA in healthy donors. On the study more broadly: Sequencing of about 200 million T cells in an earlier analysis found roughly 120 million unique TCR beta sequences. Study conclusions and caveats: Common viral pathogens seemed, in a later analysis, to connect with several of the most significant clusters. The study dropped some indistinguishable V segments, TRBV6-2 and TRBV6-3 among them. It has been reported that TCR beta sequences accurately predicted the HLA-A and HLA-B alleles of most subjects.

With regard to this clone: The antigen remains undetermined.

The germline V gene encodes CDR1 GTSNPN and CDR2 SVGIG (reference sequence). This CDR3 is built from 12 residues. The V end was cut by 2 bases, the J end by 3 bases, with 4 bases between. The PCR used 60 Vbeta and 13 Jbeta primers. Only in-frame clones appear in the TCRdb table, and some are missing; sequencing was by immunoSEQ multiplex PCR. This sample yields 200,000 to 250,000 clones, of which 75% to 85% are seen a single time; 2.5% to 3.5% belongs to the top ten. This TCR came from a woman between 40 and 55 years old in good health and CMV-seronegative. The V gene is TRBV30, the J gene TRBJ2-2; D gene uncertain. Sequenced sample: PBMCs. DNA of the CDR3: TGTGCCTGGAGTCTGTACACCGGGGAGCTGTTTTTT. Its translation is CAWSLYTGELFF.